This T cell receptor (beta chain) was identified in a study of blood T cell repertoires in COVID-19. Looking at the study overall: Specimens from acute and convalescent COVID-19 originated in the United States, Italy and Spain.

The CDR3 runs to 17 residues. As processed by the authors: Using reference gene primer amplification, nucleated cell counts were estimated. Assay: immunoSEQ multiplex PCR; the TCRdb copy retains only in-frame clones and omits some. V, J and clone size reflect that table, while D and trimming were determined from the DNA. The repertoire holds about 200,000 clones, with around 85% as singletons. This clonotype was sampled from a woman in her 70s with acute or convalescent COVID-19. The sample comprised peripheral blood. The chain links TRBV21-1 to TRBJ1-6; the DNA was not compared with TRBD1, the D call given in the table. TRBV21-1 is a recognized pseudogene. In nucleotides, the CDR3 is TGTGCCAGCAGCGGAAACAACAGGGGGCAGAGTAATTCACCCCTCCACTTT. Protein product: CASSGNNRGQSNSPLHF.